The source of this T cell receptor beta chain is a study of neurological immune-mediated disorders. Study results and limitations: Among 34 multiple sclerosis patients, phylogenetic grouping put the repertoires of 18 into a single related-CDR3 cluster, a possible signature.

Unsorted libraries were prepared from 2 million PBMCs that had been stored at -80 C. At least ten counts were recorded for this clonotype. Its matching antigen is unknown. TCRdb analysed the 5' RACE reads with MiXCR anew, one entry per CDR3 protein. The sample yields 50,000 to 70,000 distinct CDR3 sequences, roughly 2.5% seen once. Germline values: CDR1 MNHEY, CDR2 SVGAGI. The CDR3 is made up of 14 amino acids. The V end lost 6 bases, the J end lost 5 bases, and 16 bases lay between the germline ends. Sequenced material: PBMCs. The receptor's source is a man aged 50-60 years with multiple sclerosis. The rearrangement joins TRBV6-5 to TRBJ2-5, with a weak D call TRBD1 (7 bases). CDR3 loop: CASRPTGLAETQYF. CDR3 bases: TGTGCCAGCAGGCCGACAGGGCTAGCGGAGACCCAGTACTTC.